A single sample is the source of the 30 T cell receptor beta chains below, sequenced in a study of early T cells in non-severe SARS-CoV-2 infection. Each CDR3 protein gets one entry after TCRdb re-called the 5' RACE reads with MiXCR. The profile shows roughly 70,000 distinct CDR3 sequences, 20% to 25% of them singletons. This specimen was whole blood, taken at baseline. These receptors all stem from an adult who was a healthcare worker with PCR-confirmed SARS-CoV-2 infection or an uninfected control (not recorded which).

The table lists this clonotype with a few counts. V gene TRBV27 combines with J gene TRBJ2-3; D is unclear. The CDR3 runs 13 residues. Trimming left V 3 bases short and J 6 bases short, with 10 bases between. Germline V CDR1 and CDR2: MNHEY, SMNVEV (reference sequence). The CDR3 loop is CASSFGDLDTQYF. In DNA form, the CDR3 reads TGTGCCAGCAGTTTTGGGGATTTGGATACGCAGTATTTT.

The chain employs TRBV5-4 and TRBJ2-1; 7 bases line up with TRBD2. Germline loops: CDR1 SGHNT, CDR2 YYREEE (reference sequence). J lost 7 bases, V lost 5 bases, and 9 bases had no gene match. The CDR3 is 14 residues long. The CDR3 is CASRGGEERNEQFF. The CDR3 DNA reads TGTGCCAGCAGGGGAGGGGAGGAGAGGAATGAGCAGTTCTTC.

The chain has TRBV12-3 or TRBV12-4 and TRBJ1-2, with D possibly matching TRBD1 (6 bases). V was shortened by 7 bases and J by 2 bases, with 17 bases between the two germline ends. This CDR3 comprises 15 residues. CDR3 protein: CASTSGEGRNYGYTF. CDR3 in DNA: TGTGCCAGCACCTCAGGGGAAGGTCGGAACTATGGCTACACCTTC.

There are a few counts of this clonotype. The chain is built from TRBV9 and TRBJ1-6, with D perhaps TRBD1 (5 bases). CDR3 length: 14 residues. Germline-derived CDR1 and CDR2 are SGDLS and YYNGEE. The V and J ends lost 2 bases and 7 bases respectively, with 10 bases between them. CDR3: CASSVAGGNSPLHF. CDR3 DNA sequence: TGTGCCAGCAGCGTCGCCGGGGGGAATTCACCCCTCCACTTT.

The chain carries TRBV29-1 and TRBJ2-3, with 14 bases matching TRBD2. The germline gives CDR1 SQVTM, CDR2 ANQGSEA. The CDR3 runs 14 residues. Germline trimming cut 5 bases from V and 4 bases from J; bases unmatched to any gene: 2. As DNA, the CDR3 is TGCAGCGTTCGACTAGCGGGGGGGCCAGATACGCAGTATTTT. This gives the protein CSVRLAGGPDTQYF.

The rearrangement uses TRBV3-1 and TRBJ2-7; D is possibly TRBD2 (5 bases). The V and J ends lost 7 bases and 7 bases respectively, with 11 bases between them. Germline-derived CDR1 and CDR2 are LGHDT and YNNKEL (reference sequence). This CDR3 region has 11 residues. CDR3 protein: CASTSGGEQYF. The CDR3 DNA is TGTGCCAGCACCAGCGGAGGAGAGCAGTACTTC.

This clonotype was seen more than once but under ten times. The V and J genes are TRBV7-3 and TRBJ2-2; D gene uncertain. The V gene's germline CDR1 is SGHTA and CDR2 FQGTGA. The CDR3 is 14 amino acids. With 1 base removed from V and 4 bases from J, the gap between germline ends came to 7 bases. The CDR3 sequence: CASSLIGSTGELFF. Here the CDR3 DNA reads TGTGCCAGCAGCTTAATCGGCAGCACCGGGGAGCTGTTTTTT. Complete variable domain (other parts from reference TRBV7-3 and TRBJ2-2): GAGVSQTPSNKVTEKGKYVELRCDPISGHTALYWYRQSLGQGPEFLIYFQGTGAADDSGLPNDRFFAVRPEGSVSTLKIQRTERGDSAVYLCASSLIGSTGELFFGEGSRLTVL.

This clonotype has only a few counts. CDR3 bases: TGTGCTAGTGGTTTGGCTATGACAGGGGACACTGAAGCTTTCTTT. Protein sequence: CASGLAMTGDTEAFF. The chain links TRBV12-5 to TRBJ1-1; 8 nucleotides line up with TRBD1. V gave up 1 base and J gave up 3 bases; unmatched junction bases: 4. The CDR3 is 15 residues long. Looked up from germline, CDR1 is LGHNT and CDR2 is FRNRAP. Variable domain in full (rest from reference TRBV12-5 and TRBJ1-1): DARVTQTPRHKVTEMGQEVTMRCQPILGHNTVFWYRQTMMQGLELLAYFRNRAPLDDSGMPKDRFSAEMPDATLATLKIQPSEPRDSAVYFCASGLAMTGDTEAFFGQGTRLTVV.

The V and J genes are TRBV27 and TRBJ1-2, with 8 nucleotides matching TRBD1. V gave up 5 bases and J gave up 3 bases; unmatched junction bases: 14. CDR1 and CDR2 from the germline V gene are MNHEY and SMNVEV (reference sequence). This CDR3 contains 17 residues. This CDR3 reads CASSPGQGGPLDYGYTF. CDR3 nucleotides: TGTGCCAGCAGTCCCGGACAGGGAGGCCCACTAGACTATGGCTACACCTTC.

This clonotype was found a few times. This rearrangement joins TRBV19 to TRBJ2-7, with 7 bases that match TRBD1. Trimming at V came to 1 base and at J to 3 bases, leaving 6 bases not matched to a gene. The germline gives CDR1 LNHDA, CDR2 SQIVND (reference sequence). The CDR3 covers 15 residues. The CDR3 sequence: CASSIGPGTDYEQYF. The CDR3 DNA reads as TGTGCCAGTAGTATAGGACCCGGGACAGACTACGAGCAGTACTTC. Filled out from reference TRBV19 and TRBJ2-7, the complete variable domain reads DGGITQSPKYLFRKEGQNVTLSCEQNLNHDAMYWYRQDPGQGLRLIYYSQIVNDFQKGDIAEGYSVSREKKESFPLTVTSAQKNPTAFYLCASSIGPGTDYEQYFGPGTRLTVT.

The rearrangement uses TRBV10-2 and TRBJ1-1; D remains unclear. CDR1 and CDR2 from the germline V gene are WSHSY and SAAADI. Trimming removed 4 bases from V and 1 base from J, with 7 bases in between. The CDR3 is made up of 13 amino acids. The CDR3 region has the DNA TGCGCCAGCAGTGCCGCGGGGAACACTGAAGCTTTCTTT. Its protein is CASSAAGNTEAFF.

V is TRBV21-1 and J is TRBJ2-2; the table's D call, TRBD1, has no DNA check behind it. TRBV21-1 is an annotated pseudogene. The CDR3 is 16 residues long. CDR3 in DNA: TGTGCCAGCAGCCTCCTAGGGGCTGGAGGTTCCGGGGAGCTGTTTTTT. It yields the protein CASSLLGAGGSGELFF.

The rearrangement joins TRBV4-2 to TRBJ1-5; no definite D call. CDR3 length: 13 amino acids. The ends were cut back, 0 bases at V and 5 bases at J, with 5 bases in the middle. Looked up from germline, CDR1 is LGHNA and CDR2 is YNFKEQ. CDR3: CASSQDIDQPQHF. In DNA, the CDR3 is TGTGCCAGCAGCCAAGATATAGATCAGCCCCAGCATTTT.

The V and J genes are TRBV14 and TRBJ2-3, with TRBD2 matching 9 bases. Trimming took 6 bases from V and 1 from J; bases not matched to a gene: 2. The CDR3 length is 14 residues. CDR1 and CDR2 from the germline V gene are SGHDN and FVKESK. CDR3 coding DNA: TGTGCCAGCAGTCGGACTAGCGGCACAGATACGCAGTATTTT. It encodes CASSRTSGTDTQYF.

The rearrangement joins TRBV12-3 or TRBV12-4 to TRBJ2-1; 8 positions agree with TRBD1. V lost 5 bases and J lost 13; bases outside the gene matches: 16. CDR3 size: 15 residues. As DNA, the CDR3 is TGTGCCAGCAGTACTATTCGGAACCGGGACAGGAGCCAGTTCTTC. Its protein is CASSTIRNRDRSQFF.

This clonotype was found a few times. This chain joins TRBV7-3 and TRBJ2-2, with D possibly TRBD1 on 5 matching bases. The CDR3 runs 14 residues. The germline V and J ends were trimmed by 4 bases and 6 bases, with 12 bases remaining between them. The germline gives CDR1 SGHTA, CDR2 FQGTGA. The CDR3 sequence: CASSSQGVPGELFF. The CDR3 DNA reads TGTGCCAGCAGCTCGCAGGGCGTCCCCGGGGAGCTGTTTTTT.

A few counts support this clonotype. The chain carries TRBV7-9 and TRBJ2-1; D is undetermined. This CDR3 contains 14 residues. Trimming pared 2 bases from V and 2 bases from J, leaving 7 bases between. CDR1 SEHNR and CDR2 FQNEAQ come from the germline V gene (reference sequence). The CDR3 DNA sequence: TGTGCCAGCAGCTTAACCTACACCTACAATGAGCAGTTCTTC. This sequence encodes CASSLTYTYNEQFF.

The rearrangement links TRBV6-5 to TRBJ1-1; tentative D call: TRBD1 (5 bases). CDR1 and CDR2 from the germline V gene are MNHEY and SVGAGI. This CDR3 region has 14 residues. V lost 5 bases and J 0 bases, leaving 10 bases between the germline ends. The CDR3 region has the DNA TGTGCCAGCAGTCTCAGGGCTATGAACACTGAAGCTTTCTTT. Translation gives CASSLRAMNTEAFF.

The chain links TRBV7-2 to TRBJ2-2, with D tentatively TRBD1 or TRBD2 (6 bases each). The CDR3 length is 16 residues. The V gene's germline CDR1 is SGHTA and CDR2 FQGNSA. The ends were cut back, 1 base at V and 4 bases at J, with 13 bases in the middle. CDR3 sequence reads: CASSLVVGGGTGELFF. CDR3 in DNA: TGTGCCAGCAGCTTAGTGGTGGGGGGCGGCACCGGGGAGCTGTTTTTT.

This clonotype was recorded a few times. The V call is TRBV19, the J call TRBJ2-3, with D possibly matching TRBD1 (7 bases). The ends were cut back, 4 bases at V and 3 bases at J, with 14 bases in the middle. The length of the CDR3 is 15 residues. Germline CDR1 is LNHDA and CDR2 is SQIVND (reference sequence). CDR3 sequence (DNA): TGTGCCAGTAGTACGGAGGGGGCTCGGACAGATACGCAGTATTTT. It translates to CASSTEGARTDTQYF.

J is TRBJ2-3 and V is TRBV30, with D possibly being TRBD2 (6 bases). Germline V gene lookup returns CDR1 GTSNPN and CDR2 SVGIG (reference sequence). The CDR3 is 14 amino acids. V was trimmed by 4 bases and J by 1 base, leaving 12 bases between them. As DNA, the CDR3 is TGTGCCTGGAATAGGGGAGGAGGCACAGATACGCAGTATTTT. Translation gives CAWNRGGGTDTQYF.

In nucleotides, the CDR3 is TGTGCCAGCAGCTTTAGCGGGGGCCTAGAGACCCAGTACTTC. This translates into CASSFSGGLETQYF. The chain combines TRBV12-3 or TRBV12-4 with TRBJ2-5; 9 positions match TRBD2. Trimming removed 6 bases from V and 4 bases from J; junction bases left unmatched: 6. CDR3 length: 14 residues.

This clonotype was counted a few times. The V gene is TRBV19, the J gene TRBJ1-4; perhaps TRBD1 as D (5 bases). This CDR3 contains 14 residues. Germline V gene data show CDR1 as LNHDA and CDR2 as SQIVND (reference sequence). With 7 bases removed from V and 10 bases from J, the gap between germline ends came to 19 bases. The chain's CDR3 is CASTVTEGAGKLFF. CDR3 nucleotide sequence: TGTGCCAGTACCGTTACAGAAGGGGCAGGAAAACTGTTTTTT.

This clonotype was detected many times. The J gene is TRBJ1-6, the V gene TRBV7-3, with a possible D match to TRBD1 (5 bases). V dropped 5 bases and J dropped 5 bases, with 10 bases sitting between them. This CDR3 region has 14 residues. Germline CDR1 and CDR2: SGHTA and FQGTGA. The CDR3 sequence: CASSRGQNNSPLHF. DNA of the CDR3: TGTGCCAGCAGCCGGGGCCAAAATAATTCACCCCTCCACTTT.

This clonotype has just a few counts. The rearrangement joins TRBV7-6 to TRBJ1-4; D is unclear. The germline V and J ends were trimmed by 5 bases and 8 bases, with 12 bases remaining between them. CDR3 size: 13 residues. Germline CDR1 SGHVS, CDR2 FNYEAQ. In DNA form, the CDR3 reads TGTGCCAGCAGCCCACTCGAAGGGGAAAAACTGTTTTTT. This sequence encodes CASSPLEGEKLFF.

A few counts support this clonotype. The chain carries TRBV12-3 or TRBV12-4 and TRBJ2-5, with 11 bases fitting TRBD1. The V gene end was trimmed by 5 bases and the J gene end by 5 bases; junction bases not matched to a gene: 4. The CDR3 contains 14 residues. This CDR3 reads CASSRDRGLETQYF. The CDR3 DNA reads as TGTGCCAGCAGTCGGGACAGGGGGTTGGAGACCCAGTACTTC.

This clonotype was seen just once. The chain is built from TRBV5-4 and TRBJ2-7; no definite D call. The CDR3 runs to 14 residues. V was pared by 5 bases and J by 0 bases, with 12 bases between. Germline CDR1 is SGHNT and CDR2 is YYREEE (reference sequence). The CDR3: CASSPDMASYEQYF. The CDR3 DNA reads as TGTGCCAGCAGTCCTGACATGGCCTCCTACGAGCAGTACTTC.

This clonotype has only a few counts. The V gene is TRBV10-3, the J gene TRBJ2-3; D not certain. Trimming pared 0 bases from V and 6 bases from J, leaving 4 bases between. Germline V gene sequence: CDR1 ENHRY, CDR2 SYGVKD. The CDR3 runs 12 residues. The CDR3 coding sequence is TGTGCCATCAGTGAGTCTAGCGATACGCAGTATTTT. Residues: CAISESSDTQYF.

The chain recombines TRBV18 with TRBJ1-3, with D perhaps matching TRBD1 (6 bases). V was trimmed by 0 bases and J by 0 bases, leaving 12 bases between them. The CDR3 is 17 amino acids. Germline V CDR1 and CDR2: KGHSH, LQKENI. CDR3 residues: CASSPPGTPDSGNTIYF. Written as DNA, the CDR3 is TGTGCCAGCTCACCACCCGGGACACCGGACTCTGGAAACACCATATATTTT.

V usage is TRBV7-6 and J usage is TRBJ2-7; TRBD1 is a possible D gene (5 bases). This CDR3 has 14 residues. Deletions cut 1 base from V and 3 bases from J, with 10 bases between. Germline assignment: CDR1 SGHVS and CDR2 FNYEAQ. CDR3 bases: TGTGCCAGCAGCTTAGGACAGAACCTCTACGAGCAGTACTTC. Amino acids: CASSLGQNLYEQYF.